This TCR beta chain was observed in a study of OX40 agonist ivuxolimab in advanced cancers. CDR1 MRHNA and CDR2 SNTAGT come from the germline V gene. The CDR3 contains 16 residues. The V and J ends lost 6 bases and 3 bases respectively, with 19 bases between them. With regard to this clone: The antigen is undetermined.

Study-wide points: Compared with CD4+, CD8+ T cells on average had more expanded clones.

Clones were read by immunoSEQ multiplex PCR, and TCRdb kept only the in-frame ones, dropping some. The sample consists of 50,000 to 70,000 clones, around four fifths of them appearing once. The clonotype comes from an adult with an advanced solid tumor such as melanoma, head and neck, liver or kidney cancer. Here the sequenced sample was CD4+ or CD8+ T cells sorted from blood, taken in a trial of the OX40 agonist ivuxolimab. The V and J genes are TRBV6-4 and TRBJ2-3, with a possible D match to TRBD2 (6 bases). The CDR3 reads CASSPRWGVVTDTQYF. The CDR3 DNA is TGTGCCAGCAGCCCCAGGTGGGGGGTGGTTACAGATACGCAGTATTTT.